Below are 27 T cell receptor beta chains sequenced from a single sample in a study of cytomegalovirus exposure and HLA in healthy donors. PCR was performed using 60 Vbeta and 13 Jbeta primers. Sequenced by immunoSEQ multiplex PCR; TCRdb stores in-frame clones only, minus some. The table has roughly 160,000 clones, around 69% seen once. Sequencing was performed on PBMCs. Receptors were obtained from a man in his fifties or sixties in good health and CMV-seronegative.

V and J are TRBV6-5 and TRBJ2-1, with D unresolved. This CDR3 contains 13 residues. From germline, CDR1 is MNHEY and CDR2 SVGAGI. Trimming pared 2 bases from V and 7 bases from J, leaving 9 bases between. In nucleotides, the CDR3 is TGTGCCAGCAGTTACACTCTCGGGAATGAGCAGTTCTTC. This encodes CASSYTLGNEQFF.

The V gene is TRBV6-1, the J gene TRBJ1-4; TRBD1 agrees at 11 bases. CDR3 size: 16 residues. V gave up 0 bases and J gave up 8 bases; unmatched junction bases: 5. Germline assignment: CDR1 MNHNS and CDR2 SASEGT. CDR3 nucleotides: TGTGCCAGCAGTGAAGCGGTCGGGACAGGGGGAGAAAAACTGTTTTTT. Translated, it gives CASSEAVGTGGEKLFF.

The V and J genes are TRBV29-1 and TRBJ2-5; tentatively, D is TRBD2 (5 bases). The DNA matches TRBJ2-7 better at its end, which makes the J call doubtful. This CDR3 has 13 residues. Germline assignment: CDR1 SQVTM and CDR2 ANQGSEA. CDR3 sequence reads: CSAVRDNSYEQYF. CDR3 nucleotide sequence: TGCAGCGCTGTCCGGGATAACTCCTACGAGCAGTACTTC.

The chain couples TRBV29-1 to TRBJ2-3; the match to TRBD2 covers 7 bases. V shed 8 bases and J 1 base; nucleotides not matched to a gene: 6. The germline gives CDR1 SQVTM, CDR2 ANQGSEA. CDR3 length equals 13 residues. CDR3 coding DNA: TGCAGCTTCATGGCGGGAGGCACAGATACGCAGTATTTT. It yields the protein CSFMAGGTDTQYF.

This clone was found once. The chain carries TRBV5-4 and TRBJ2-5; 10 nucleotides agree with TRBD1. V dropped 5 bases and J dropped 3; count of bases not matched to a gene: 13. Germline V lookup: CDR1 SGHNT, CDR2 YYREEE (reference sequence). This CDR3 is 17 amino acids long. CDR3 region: CASRPTGGGAGEETQYF. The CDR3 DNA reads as TGTGCCAGCAGACCGACAGGGGGCGGGGCGGGAGAAGAGACCCAGTACTTC.

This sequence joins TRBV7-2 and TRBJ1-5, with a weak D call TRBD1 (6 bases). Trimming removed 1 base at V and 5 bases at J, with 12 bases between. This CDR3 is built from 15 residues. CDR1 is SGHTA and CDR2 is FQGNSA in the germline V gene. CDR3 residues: CASSLVQGNHQPQHF. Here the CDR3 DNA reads TGTGCCAGCAGCTTAGTTCAGGGGAACCATCAGCCCCAGCATTTT.

This CDR3 is CASSPRGKDTQYF. The CDR3 nucleotides are TGTGCCAGCTCACCTAGGGGCAAGGATACGCAGTATTTT. The chain joins TRBV18 to TRBJ2-3, with D possibly being TRBD1 (5 bases). The CDR3 has 13 amino acids. Germline CDR1 and CDR2: KGHSH and LQKENI. Trimming took 3 bases from V and 6 from J, leaving 10 bases between them.

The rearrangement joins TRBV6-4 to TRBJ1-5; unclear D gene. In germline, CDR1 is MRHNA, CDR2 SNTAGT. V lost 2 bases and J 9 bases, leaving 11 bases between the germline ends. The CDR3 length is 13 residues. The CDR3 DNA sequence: TGTGCCAGCAGTGACCAGGAGGGTGGGCCCCAGCATTTT. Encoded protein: CASSDQEGGPQHF.

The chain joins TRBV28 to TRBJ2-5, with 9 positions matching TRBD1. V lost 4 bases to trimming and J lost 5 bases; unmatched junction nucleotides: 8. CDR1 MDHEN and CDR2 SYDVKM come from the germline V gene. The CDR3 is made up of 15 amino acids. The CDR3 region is CASSSPGTGRETQYF. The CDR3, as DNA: TGTGCCAGCAGTTCCCCCGGGACAGGGAGGGAGACCCAGTACTTC.

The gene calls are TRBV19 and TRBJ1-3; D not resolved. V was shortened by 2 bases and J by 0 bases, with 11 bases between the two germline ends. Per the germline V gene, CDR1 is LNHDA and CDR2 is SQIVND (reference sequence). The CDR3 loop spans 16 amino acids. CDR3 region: CASSIPSYASGNTIYF. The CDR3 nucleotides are TGTGCCAGTAGTATACCCTCCTATGCCTCTGGAAACACCATATATTTT.

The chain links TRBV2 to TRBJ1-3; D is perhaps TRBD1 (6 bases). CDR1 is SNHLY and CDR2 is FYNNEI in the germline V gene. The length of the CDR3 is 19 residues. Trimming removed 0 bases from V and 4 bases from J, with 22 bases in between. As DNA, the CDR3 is TGTGCCAGCAGTGAAGCCTTTAGCCGAGGGCAGGGACAAGGAAACACCATATATTTT. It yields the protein CASSEAFSRGQGQGNTIYF.

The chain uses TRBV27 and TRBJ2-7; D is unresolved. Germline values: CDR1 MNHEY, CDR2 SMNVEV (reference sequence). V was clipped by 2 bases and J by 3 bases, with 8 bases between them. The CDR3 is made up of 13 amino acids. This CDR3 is CASSLRGLYEQYF. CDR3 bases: TGTGCCAGCAGTTTACGCGGCCTCTACGAGCAGTACTTC.

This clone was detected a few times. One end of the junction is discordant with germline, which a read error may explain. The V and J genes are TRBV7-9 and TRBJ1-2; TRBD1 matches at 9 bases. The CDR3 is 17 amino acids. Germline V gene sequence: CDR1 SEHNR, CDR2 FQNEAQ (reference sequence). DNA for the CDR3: TGTTCCAGCAGCGGGAGGTACGGGACAGGGTTGAACTATGGCTACACCTTC. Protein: CSSSGRYGTGLNYGYTF. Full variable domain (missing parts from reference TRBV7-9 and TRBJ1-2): DTGVSQNPRHKITKRGQNVTFRCDPISEHNRLYWYRQTLGQGPEFLTYFQNEAQLEKSRLLSDRFSAERPKGSFSTLEIQRTEQGDSAMYLCSSSGRYGTGLNYGYTFGSGTRLTVV.

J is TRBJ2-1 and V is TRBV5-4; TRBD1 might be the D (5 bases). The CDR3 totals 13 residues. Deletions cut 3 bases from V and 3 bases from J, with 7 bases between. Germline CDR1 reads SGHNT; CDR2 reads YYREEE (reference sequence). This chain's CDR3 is CASSSRVYNEQFF. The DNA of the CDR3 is TGTGCCAGCAGCTCCAGGGTCTACAATGAGCAGTTCTTC.

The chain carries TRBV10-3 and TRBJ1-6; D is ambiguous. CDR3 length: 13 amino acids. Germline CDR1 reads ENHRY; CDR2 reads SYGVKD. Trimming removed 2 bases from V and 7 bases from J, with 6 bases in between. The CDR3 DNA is TGTGCCATCAGTGAGGAGAACAATTCACCCCTCCACTTT. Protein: CAISEENNSPLHF.

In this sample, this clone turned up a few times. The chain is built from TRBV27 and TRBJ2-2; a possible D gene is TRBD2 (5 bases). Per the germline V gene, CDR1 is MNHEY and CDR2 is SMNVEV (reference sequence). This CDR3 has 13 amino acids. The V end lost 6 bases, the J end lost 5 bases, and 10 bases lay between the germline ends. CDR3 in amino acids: CASRAGFTGELFF. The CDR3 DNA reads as TGTGCCAGCAGGGCGGGCTTTACCGGGGAGCTGTTTTTT.

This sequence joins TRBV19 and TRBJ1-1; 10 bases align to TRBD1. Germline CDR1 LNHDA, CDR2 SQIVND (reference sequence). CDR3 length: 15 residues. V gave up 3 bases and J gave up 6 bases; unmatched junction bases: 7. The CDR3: CASSILTGGKAEAFF. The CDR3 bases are TGTGCCAGTAGTATTTTGACAGGGGGCAAGGCTGAAGCTTTCTTT.

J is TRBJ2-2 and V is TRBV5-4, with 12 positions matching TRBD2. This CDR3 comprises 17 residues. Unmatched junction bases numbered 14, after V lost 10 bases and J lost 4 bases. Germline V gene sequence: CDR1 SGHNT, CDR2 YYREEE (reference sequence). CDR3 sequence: CAARRTSGAAGTGELFF. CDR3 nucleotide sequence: TGTGCCGCGAGGCGGACTAGCGGGGCAGCCGGCACCGGGGAGCTGTTTTTT.

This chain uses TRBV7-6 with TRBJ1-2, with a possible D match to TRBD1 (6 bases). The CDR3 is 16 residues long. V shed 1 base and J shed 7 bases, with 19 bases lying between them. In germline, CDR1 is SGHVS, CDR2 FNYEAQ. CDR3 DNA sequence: TGTGCCAGCAGCTTAGGGCAGGGGATTCAGCTATTTGGCTACACCTTC. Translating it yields CASSLGQGIQLFGYTF.

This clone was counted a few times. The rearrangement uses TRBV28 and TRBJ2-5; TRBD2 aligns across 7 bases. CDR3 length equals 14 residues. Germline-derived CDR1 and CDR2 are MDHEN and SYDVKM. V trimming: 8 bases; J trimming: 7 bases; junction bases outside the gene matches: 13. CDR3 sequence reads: CASGASGSGGTQYF. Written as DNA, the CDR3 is TGTGCCAGCGGGGCCTCGGGGTCGGGAGGGACCCAGTACTTC.

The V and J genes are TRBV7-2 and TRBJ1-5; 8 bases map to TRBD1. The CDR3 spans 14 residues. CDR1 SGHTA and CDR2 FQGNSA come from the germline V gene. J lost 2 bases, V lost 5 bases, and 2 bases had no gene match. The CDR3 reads CASSPGGRNQPQHF. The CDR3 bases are TGTGCCAGCAGCCCAGGGGGCCGCAATCAGCCCCAGCATTTT.

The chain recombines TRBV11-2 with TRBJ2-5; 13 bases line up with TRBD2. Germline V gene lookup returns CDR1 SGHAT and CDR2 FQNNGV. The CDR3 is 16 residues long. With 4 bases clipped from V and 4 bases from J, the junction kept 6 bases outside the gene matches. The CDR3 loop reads CASSSTGLAGAETQYF. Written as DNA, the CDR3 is TGTGCCAGCAGCTCTACAGGACTAGCGGGAGCAGAGACCCAGTACTTC.

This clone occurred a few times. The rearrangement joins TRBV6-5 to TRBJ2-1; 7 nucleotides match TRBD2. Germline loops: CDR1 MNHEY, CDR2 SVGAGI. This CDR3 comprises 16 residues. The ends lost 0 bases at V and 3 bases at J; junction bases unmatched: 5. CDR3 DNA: TGTGCCAGCAGTTACTCGAACCAGCGGGGCTACAATGAGCAGTTCTTC. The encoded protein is CASSYSNQRGYNEQFF.

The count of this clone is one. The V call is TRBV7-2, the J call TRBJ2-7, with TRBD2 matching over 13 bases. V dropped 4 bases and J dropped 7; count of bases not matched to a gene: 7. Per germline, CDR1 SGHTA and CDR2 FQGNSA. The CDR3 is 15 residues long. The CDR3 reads CASSSTSGGAGEQYF. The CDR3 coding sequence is TGTGCCAGCAGCTCCACTAGCGGGGGGGCGGGTGAGCAGTACTTC. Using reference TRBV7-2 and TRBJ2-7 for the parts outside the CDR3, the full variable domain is GAGVSQSPSNKVTEKGKDVELRCDPISGHTALYWYRQSLGQGLEFLIYFQGNSAPDKSGLPSDRFSAERTGGSVSTLTIQRTQQEDSAVYLCASSSTSGGAGEQYFGPGTRLTVT.

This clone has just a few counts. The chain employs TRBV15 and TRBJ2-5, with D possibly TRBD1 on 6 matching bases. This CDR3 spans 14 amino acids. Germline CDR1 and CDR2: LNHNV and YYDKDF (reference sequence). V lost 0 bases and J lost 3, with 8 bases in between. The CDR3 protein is CATSREEGEETQYF. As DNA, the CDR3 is TGTGCCACCAGCAGAGAAGAGGGGGAAGAGACCCAGTACTTC.

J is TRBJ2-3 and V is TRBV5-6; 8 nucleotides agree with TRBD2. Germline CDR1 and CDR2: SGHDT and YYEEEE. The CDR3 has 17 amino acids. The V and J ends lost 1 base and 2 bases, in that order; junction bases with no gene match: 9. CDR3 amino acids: CASSLRGSGVNTDTQYF. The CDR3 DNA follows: TGTGCCAGCAGCTTGAGGGGTAGCGGGGTTAACACAGATACGCAGTATTTT.

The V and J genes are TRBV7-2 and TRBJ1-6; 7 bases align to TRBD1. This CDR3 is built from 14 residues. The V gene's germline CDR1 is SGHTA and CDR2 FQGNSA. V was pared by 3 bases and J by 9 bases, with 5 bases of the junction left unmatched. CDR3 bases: TGTGCCAGCAGCTTTACAGGGGCAGGTTCACCCCTCCACTTT. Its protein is CASSFTGAGSPLHF.